The 18 T cell receptor beta chains listed next were all sequenced from one sample in a study of response to subunit inactivated influenza vaccine. One entry per CDR3 protein results from TCRdb running MiXCR on the RT-PCR reads. The table has more than 600,000 distinct CDR3 sequences, about 18% seen once. The sample consisted of PBMCs from blood, taken 5 days after vaccination. Receptors originate from a man aged 50 or older who received an inactivated influenza vaccine.

The table lists this clonotype with a few counts. V is TRBV27 and J is TRBJ2-1; 10 nucleotides align to TRBD2. This CDR3 spans 16 amino acids. Germline V CDR1 and CDR2: MNHEY, SMNVEV (reference sequence). V was clipped by 3 bases and J by 9 bases; unmatched bases: 11. The CDR3 DNA reads as TGTGCCAGCAGTTTTATCCAGCGGGAGGGCCCCGGTGAGCAGTTCTTC. Amino acid sequence: CASSFIQREGPGEQFF.

There are a few counts of this clonotype. The chain links TRBV7-2 to TRBJ2-3, with D perhaps TRBD1 (5 bases). Trimming pared 4 bases from V and 3 bases from J, leaving 14 bases between. CDR3 length equals 15 residues. Germline V gene data show CDR1 as SGHTA and CDR2 as FQGNSA. CDR3 in amino acids: CASSSLTSGTDTQYF. CDR3 nucleotide sequence: TGTGCCAGCAGCTCCTTAACCTCAGGGACAGATACGCAGTATTTT.

The V gene is TRBV15, the J gene TRBJ2-3, with D perhaps TRBD2 (5 bases). Germline loops: CDR1 LNHNV, CDR2 YYDKDF (reference sequence). The V and J ends lost 1 base and 5 bases respectively, with 13 bases between them. The CDR3 extends over 15 amino acids. CDR3 region: CATSRGPRGIDTQYF. CDR3 in DNA: TGTGCCACCAGCAGAGGTCCACGGGGAATAGATACGCAGTATTTT. The whole variable domain, remainder taken from reference TRBV15 and TRBJ2-3, is DAMVIQNPRYQVTQFGKPVTLSCSQTLNHNVMYWYQQKSSQAPKLLFHYYDKDFNNEADTPDNFQSRRPNTSFCFLDIRSPGLGDTAMYLCATSRGPRGIDTQYFGPGTRLTVL.

The chain combines TRBV14 with TRBJ2-7; possibly TRBD1 or TRBD2 for D (5 bases each). The ends were cut back, 3 bases at V and 4 bases at J, with 13 bases in the middle. The CDR3 loop spans 14 amino acids. The germline gives CDR1 SGHDN, CDR2 FVKESK. This CDR3 reads CASSHLGTTYEQYF. In DNA, the CDR3 is TGTGCCAGCAGCCACCTGGGGACGACTTACGAGCAGTACTTC.

The sample holds a few counts of this clonotype. This sequence joins TRBV5-1 and TRBJ2-7; D is perhaps TRBD1 or TRBD2 (5 bases each). V was trimmed by 7 bases and J by 3 bases, leaving 14 bases between them. The V gene's germline CDR1 is SGHRS and CDR2 YFSETQ. The CDR3 loop spans 13 amino acids. The CDR3 DNA reads TGCGCCAGCGGACGGGACGGTTACTACGAGCAGTACTTC. Its translation is CASGRDGYYEQYF. Full variable domain (remainder filled in from reference TRBV5-1 and TRBJ2-7): KAGVTQTPRYLIKTRGQQVTLSCSPISGHRSVSWYQQTPGQGLQFLFEYFSETQRNKGNFPGRFSGRQFSNSRSEMNVSTLELGDSALYLCASGRDGYYEQYFGPGTRLTVT.

In its sample, this clonotype was seen once. The chain combines TRBV15 with TRBJ1-1, with D perhaps matching TRBD1 (5 bases). CDR1 LNHNV and CDR2 YYDKDF come from the germline V gene (reference sequence). The ends were cut back, 2 bases at V and 1 base at J, with 11 bases in the middle. CDR3 length equals 15 residues. This chain's CDR3 is CATSRLSTANTEAFF. In nucleotides, the CDR3 is TGTGCCACCAGCAGACTTTCGACAGCGAACACTGAAGCTTTCTTT.

This clonotype was counted a few times. The chain carries TRBV9 and TRBJ2-7; 8 nucleotides align to TRBD1. Looked up from germline, CDR1 is SGDLS and CDR2 is YYNGEE. After removal of 0 bases from V and 7 bases from J, the junction contained 0 bases not matched to a gene. This CDR3 is 12 amino acids long. The CDR3 loop is CASSVGTGEQYF. The CDR3 DNA sequence: TGTGCCAGCAGCGTAGGGACAGGGGAGCAGTACTTC.

The sample holds a few counts of this clonotype. V is TRBV7-9 and J is TRBJ2-1; TRBD2 matches at 10 bases. This CDR3 region has 15 residues. Germline loops: CDR1 SEHNR, CDR2 FQNEAQ (reference sequence). J was trimmed by 9 bases and V by 2 bases; bases with no gene match: 7. The CDR3 DNA reads TGTGCCAGCAGCTTACATCTAGCGGGAGCCCGTGAGCAGTTCTTC. It specifies CASSLHLAGAREQFF.

The rearrangement links TRBV5-1 to TRBJ2-7; TRBD1 is a possible D gene (6 bases). V was pared by 2 bases and J by 4 bases, with 13 bases between. This CDR3 has 14 residues. Germline V CDR1 and CDR2: SGHRS, YFSETQ. This CDR3 reads CASSFTGQSYEQYF. The CDR3 DNA sequence: TGCGCCAGCAGCTTCACTGGACAGTCGTACGAGCAGTACTTC.

The genes are TRBV9 and TRBJ1-1; perhaps TRBD1 as D (6 bases). CDR1 SGDLS and CDR2 YYNGEE come from the germline V gene. There are 14 residues in the CDR3. Trimming shortened V by 4 bases and J by 7 bases, and 17 bases separated the two germline ends. The CDR3 coding sequence is TGTGCCAGCAGCTCATACAGGGATTTAGGTGAAGCTTTCTTT. This sequence encodes CASSSYRDLGEAFF.

The chain uses TRBV4-3 and TRBJ2-3; TRBD2 matches 7 bases. CDR1 and CDR2 (germline): LGHNA, YSLEER. V was pared by 0 bases and J by 0 bases, with 3 bases of the junction left unmatched. The CDR3 contains 16 residues. This CDR3 reads CASSQDPAGSTDTQYF. The DNA for the CDR3 is TGCGCCAGCAGCCAAGATCCAGCGGGGAGCACAGATACGCAGTATTTT.

The chain recombines TRBV5-1 with TRBJ2-3, with D hard to call. With 2 bases removed from V and 0 bases from J, the gap between germline ends came to 10 bases. The CDR3 covers 15 residues. CDR1 is SGHRS, CDR2 YFSETQ, per germline. The CDR3 sequence: CASSFRAGSTDTQYF. The DNA for the CDR3 is TGCGCCAGCAGCTTTAGGGCAGGAAGCACAGATACGCAGTATTTT.

The chain carries TRBV24-1 and TRBJ2-2; either TRBD1 or TRBD2 may supply D (6 bases each). The CDR3 is made up of 16 amino acids. Deletions cut 5 bases from V and 4 bases from J, with 16 bases between. Per germline, CDR1 KGHDR and CDR2 SFDVKD. The CDR3 bases are TGTGCCACCAGTGCCTCATCCGGGGGCGGCACCGGGGAGCTGTTTTTT. Its protein product is CATSASSGGGTGELFF.

The rearrangement uses TRBV10-3 and TRBJ2-1; the match to TRBD2 covers 12 bases. The V gene's germline CDR1 is ENHRY and CDR2 SYGVKD. This CDR3 spans 18 amino acids. The V gene end was trimmed by 3 bases and the J gene end by 0 bases; junction bases not matched to a gene: 6. CDR3 sequence: CAISETSGGYRSYNEQFF. In DNA, the CDR3 is TGTGCCATCAGTGAAACTAGCGGGGGGTACCGCTCCTACAATGAGCAGTTCTTC.

Only a few counts were recorded for this clonotype. The chain couples TRBV4-1 to TRBJ2-2, with D hard to call. The germline V gene encodes CDR1 MGHRA and CDR2 YSYEKL. This CDR3 is built from 14 residues. V lost 1 base, J lost 2 bases, and 5 bases lay in between. CDR3 sequence (DNA): TGCGCCAGCAGCCAAGTGGATAACACCGGGGAGCTGTTTTTT. Amino acids: CASSQVDNTGELFF.

This clonotype was counted between two and nine times. This chain uses TRBV12-3 or TRBV12-4 with TRBJ1-5, with D possibly TRBD1 on 6 matching bases. The V and J ends lost 1 base and 5 bases respectively, with 9 bases between them. CDR3 length: 14 amino acids. In nucleotides, the CDR3 is TGTGCCAGCAGTTTAGGGGGGGCTTATCAGCCCCAGCATTTT. Translating it yields CASSLGGAYQPQHF.

The sample holds a few counts of this clonotype. The chain recombines TRBV5-1 with TRBJ2-1; D not certain. Germline V CDR1 and CDR2: SGHRS, YFSETQ. The V gene lost 4 bases and the J gene lost 7 bases, with 15 bases spanning the gap. The CDR3 is 14 amino acids. CDR3 loop: CASSEIGPVNEQFF. The CDR3 DNA is TGCGCCAGCAGCGAAATAGGGCCTGTTAATGAGCAGTTCTTC.

This clonotype was found a few times. J is TRBJ2-7 and V is TRBV25-1, with 9 bases fitting TRBD1. CDR3 length: 14 residues. Germline lookup yields CDR1 MGHDK and CDR2 SYGVNS. After removal of 6 bases from V and 1 base from J, the junction contained 4 bases not matched to a gene. The CDR3 reads CASSRTGVSYEQYF. CDR3 nucleotides: TGTGCCAGCAGCCGGACAGGGGTTTCCTACGAGCAGTACTTC.